These T cell receptor beta chains were read from a single sample in a study of cytotoxic CD8 clonotypes in ibrutinib-treated CLL. TCRdb's table, derived via immunoSEQ multiplex PCR, lists solely in-frame clones and lacks some. The table lists more than 150,000 clones, about two thirds of them singletons. Specimen: PBMCs, collected after 24 months of ibrutinib treatment. Every receptor here comes from a human donor with chronic lymphocytic leukemia. Both conserved end residues are part of each CDR3. The order of the fields is J gene, V gene, D gene, clone size, CDR3 protein, CDR3 DNA. D genes are given only for firm matches. The size of a clone is reported for some rows only, either as once, few or many, or as a class for expanded clones.

TRBJ2-7 | TRBV5-4 | . | . | CASFRLGSGSSYEQYF | TGTGCCAGCTTTCGACTGGGAAGCGGGTCCTCCTACGAGCAGTACTTC
TRBJ1-2 | TRBV9 | TRBD1 | few | CASSVDRDYGYTF | TGTGCCAGCAGCGTGGACAGGGATTATGGCTACACCTTC
TRBJ1-5 | TRBV5-6 | TRBD1 | once | CASSLLDRFDQPQHF | TGTGCCAGCAGCTTGCTGGACAGGTTCGATCAGCCCCAGCATTTT
TRBJ1-1 | TRBV30 | . | . | CAWSRPGAAFF | TGTGCCTGGAGTCGCCCGGGGGCAGCTTTCTTT
TRBJ2-7 | TRBV7-9 | . | . | CASNQAWGLAYEQYF | TGTGCCAGCAACCAAGCTTGGGGCCTAGCCTACGAGCAGTACTTC
TRBJ2-5 | TRBV28 | TRBD2 | . | CASPPSGSGKETQYF | TGTGCCAGCCCCCCTAGCGGGAGCGGAAAAGAGACCCAGTACTTC
TRBJ2-1 | TRBV9 | . | once | CASSPLVGLEQFF | TGTGCCAGCAGCCCCTTAGTAGGGTTGGAGCAGTTCTTC
TRBJ2-3 | TRBV7-9 | TRBD2 | once | CASSRGTSGDSDTQYF | TGTGCCAGCAGCCGCGGAACTAGCGGGGACTCGGATACGCAGTATTTT
TRBJ1-2 | TRBV10-3 | . | . | CAISDRVYGYTF | TGTGCCATCAGTGACAGGGTTTATGGCTACACCTTC
TRBJ1-2 | TRBV7-2 | TRBD1 | . | CASSLSGTGGVSVYGYTF | TGTGCCAGCAGCTTATCCGGGACAGGGGGCGTCTCTGTCTATGGCTACACCTTC
TRBJ1-2 | TRBV18 | . | . | CASSPPIVRPGSLDGYTF | TGTGCCAGCTCACCACCCATCGTTCGACCAGGCAGTTTAGACGGCTACACCTTC
TRBJ2-1 | TRBV7-8 | . | . | CASSLALLSYNEQFF | TGTGCCAGCAGCTTAGCCTTGCTTTCCTACAATGAGCAGTTCTTC
TRBJ2-1 | TRBV27 | TRBD2 | few | CASSLSSSGSQDEQFF | TGTGCCAGCAGTTTATCCTCTAGCGGGAGTCAGGATGAGCAGTTCTTC
TRBJ1-4 | TRBV4-3 | . | . | CASSQDRLNEKLFF | TGCGCCAGCAGCCAAGATCGGCTTAATGAAAAACTGTTTTTT
TRBJ2-3 | TRBV18 | . | once | CASSPPAADTQYF | TGTGCCAGCTCACCCCCAGCGGCAGATACGCAGTATTTT
TRBJ1-4 | TRBV5-1 | TRBD1 | few | CASSLGQGNEKLFF | TGCGCCAGCAGCTTGGGACAGGGGAACGAAAAACTGTTTTTT
TRBJ2-3 | TRBV7-2 | TRBD2 | . | CASSLASGRRADTQYF | TGTGCCAGCAGCTTAGCCAGCGGGAGAAGGGCAGATACGCAGTATTTT
TRBJ2-3 | TRBV5-4 | TRBD1 | . | CASSLDRGSTDTQYF | TGTGCCAGCAGCCTGGACAGGGGGAGCACAGATACGCAGTATTTT
TRBJ2-1 | TRBV5-1 | TRBD2 | . | CASSALAGYNEQFF | TGCGCCAGCAGCGCACTAGCGGGCTACAATGAGCAGTTCTTC
TRBJ1-5 | TRBV6-1 | . | . | CASTEGLDQPQHF | TGTGCCAGCACCGAGGGGCTCGATCAGCCCCAGCATTTT
TRBJ1-2 | TRBV6-5 | . | . | CASKQTGSSYGYTF | TGTGCCAGCAAACAAACAGGGTCAAGCTATGGCTACACCTTC
TRBJ1-4 | TRBV11-3 | TRBD1 | . | CASSWGQPNATNEKLFF | TGTGCCAGCAGCTGGGGACAGCCTAACGCAACTAATGAAAAACTGTTTTTT
TRBJ2-2 | TRBV9 | . | . | CASSVYGPTNTGELFF | TGTGCCAGCAGCGTATATGGTCCCACGAACACCGGGGAGCTGTTTTTT
TRBJ2-5 | TRBV5-1 | . | . | CASSFDGHQETQYF | TGCGCCAGCAGCTTTGACGGCCACCAAGAGACCCAGTACTTC
TRBJ2-7 | TRBV7-5 | . | . | CVRGLGPGLGALGRSYEQYF | TGTGTCAGAGGCTTAGGCCCGGGACTAGGAGCCCTAGGTAGGTCCTACGAGCAGTACTTC
TRBJ2-6 | TRBV4-1 | . | once | CASSQESRGGANVLTF | TGCGCCAGCAGCCAAGAGTCCCGGGGTGGGGCCAACGTCCTGACTTTC
TRBJ2-7 | TRBV6-6 | . | . | CASSFGQSYEQYF | TGTGCCAGCAGTTTTGGACAGTCCTACGAGCAGTACTTC
TRBJ2-7 | TRBV18 | TRBD2 | . | CASSHSGLDGVNEQYF | TGTGCCAGCTCACACTCGGGACTAGACGGGGTCAATGAGCAGTACTTC
TRBJ2-2 | TRBV9 | . | . | CASNSARGWAGELFF | TGTGCCAGCAACTCCGCCAGGGGATGGGCCGGGGAGCTGTTTTTT
TRBJ1-2 | TRBV9 | . | . | CASSVGLTENYGYTF | TGTGCCAGCAGCGTAGGTTTGACAGAAAACTATGGCTACACCTTC
TRBJ2-3 | TRBV11-1 | . | few | CASSFQVGDTQYF | TGTGCCAGCAGCTTTCAGGTCGGAGATACGCAGTATTTT
TRBJ1-5 | TRBV5-5 | . | . | CASSRGVQPQHF | TGTGCCAGCAGTCGGGGGGTCCAGCCCCAGCATTTT
TRBJ2-2 | TRBV6-6 | . | few | CASSYKAGELFF | TGTGCCAGCAGTTATAAAGCCGGGGAGCTGTTTTTT
TRBJ2-2 | TRBV18 | . | . | CASSPQEIANTGELFF | TGTGCCAGCTCACCACAGGAGATCGCGAACACCGGGGAGCTGTTTTTT
TRBJ2-5 | TRBV7-9 | TRBD2 | . | CASSLPGLAGEETQYF | TGTGCCAGCAGCTTACCGGGACTAGCGGGAGAAGAGACCCAGTACTTC
TRBJ1-3 | TRBV5-1 | TRBD1 | . | CASSVGQVSGNTIYF | TGCGCCAGCAGTGTGGGACAGGTCTCTGGAAACACCATATATTTT
TRBJ1-3 | TRBV9 | TRBD1 | . | CASSRGTGESGNTIYF | TGTGCCAGCAGCCGCGGGACAGGGGAGTCTGGAAACACCATATATTTT
TRBJ1-1 | TRBV27 | . | once | CASSLAGGKNTEAFF | TGTGCCAGCAGTTTGGCGGGGGGAAAGAACACTGAAGCTTTCTTT
TRBJ1-3 | TRBV5-6 | . | . | CASRRDSSGNTIYF | TGTGCCAGCAGGCGGGACTCTTCTGGAAACACCATATATTTT
TRBJ2-1 | TRBV7-2 | TRBD2 | . | CASSLGQREGQGFF | TGTGCCAGCAGCTTAGGTCAGCGGGAGGGCCAGGGGTTCTTC
TRBJ2-1 | TRBV7-9 | TRBD1 | . | CASSLARLGGSGFNEQFF | TGTGCCAGCAGCTTAGCGCGGTTAGGGGGCAGTGGCTTTAATGAGCAGTTCTTC
TRBJ2-7 | TRBV6-5 | . | . | CASSGPSPYEQYF | TGTGCCAGCAGTGGACCGTCGCCCTACGAGCAGTACTTC
TRBJ2-5 | TRBV6-6 | . | . | CASSSRDQGQETQYF | TGTGCCAGCAGTTCCCGGGATCAGGGCCAAGAGACCCAGTACTTC
TRBJ2-7 | TRBV25-1 | . | once | CASSPGRTGSYEQYF | TGTGCCAGCAGTCCCGGGAGAACGGGGTCCTACGAGCAGTACTTC
TRBJ1-2 | TRBV18 | TRBD1 | few | CASSPHSDEGATF | TGTGCCAGCTCACCCCACTCAGACGAGGGGGCTACCTTC
TRBJ2-7 | TRBV27 | TRBD2 | . | CASRSRLAGGFNEQYF | TGTGCCAGCAGGTCCAGACTAGCGGGAGGTTTCAACGAGCAGTACTTC
TRBJ2-5 | TRBV18 | . | few | CASSPFEPGETQYF | TGTGCCAGCTCACCTTTCGAGCCGGGGGAGACCCAGTACTTC
TRBJ2-1 | TRBV5-1 | TRBD2 | once | CASRVIGLASNNEQFF | TGCGCCAGCAGGGTGATAGGACTAGCGTCGAACAATGAGCAGTTCTTC
TRBJ1-1 | TRBV5-5 | . | . | CASSFAVMTEAFF | TGTGCCAGCAGCTTCGCCGTCATGACTGAAGCTTTCTTT
TRBJ2-6 | TRBV11-3 | . | . | CASSLTGANVLTF | TGTGCCAGCAGCTTAACTGGGGCCAACGTCCTGACTTTC
TRBJ2-7 | TRBV29-1 | TRBD2 | . | CSVAPGLAGGKDEQYF | TGCAGCGTTGCCCCGGGACTAGCGGGAGGTAAGGACGAGCAGTACTTC